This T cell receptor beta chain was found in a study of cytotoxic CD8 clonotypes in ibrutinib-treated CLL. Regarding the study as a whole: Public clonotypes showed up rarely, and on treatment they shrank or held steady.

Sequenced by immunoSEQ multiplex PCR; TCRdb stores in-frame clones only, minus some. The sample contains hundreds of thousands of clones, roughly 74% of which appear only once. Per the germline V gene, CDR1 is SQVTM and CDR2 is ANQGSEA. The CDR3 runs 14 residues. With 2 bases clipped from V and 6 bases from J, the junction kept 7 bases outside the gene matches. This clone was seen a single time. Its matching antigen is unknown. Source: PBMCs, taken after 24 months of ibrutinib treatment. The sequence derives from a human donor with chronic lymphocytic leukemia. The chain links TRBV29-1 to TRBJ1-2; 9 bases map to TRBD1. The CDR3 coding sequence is TGCAGCGTTGAAACGGACAGGGGATCAAATGGCTACACCTTC. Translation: CSVETDRGSNGYTF.